The sequence of this T cell receptor beta chain was determined in a study of T cell responses to AZD1222 COVID-19 vaccine. Study as a whole: Second-dose recipients at about 4 or about 12 weeks were treated as one pooled group. Study-level findings and limits: Only five or six AZD1222 recipients were seropositive at baseline.

As for this clone: Its antigen is undetermined.

The germline CDR1 and CDR2 sequences are SGDLS and YYNGEE. Trimming pared 4 bases from V and 0 bases from J, leaving 13 bases between. This CDR3 region has 15 residues. Sequencing used immunoSEQ multiplex PCR; TCRdb keeps in-frame clones, though not all of them. Of under 150,000 clones in the sample, about 90% were seen once. The receptor was derived from an adult in good health. The V and J genes are TRBV9 and TRBJ1-1, with D maybe TRBD1 (5 bases). Sequenced here: peripheral blood, sampled on day 0 of AZD1222 vaccination. The CDR3 DNA reads as TGTGCCAGCAGCCCCCGGGGGGGGATGAACACTGAAGCTTTCTTT. Amino acids: CASSPRGGMNTEAFF.